This TCR beta chain appears in the sequencing data of a study of T cell repertoires in cytomegalovirus infection. At the level of the study: Public TCR beta signatures marked donors with CMV infection and the matching HLA.

Notes on this clonotype: Its antigen is as yet unknown. An end of the junction does not agree with germline; a read error may underlie this.

Each CDR3 protein gets one entry after TCRdb re-called the reads with MiXCR. The data contain fewer than 950,000 distinct CDR3 sequences, 32% of them seen just once; the ten biggest clones take up around 11%. Overall study findings and caveats: The cumulative frequency of public TCR beta families identified carriers of CMV plus the relevant HLA. In two of eight donors, the top clonotype was HLA-C-restricted CMV-specific.

The material was cultured CD8+ T cells from PBMCs, obtained from culture after CMV antigen stimulation. This clonotype was obtained from a human donor in good health (CMV status not recorded). Some clones in this sample may be carry-over from other donors' samples.

The CDR3 reads CTSSQVTGSYGYTF. The CDR3 nucleotides are TGTACCAGCAGCCAAGTCACCGGTTCCTATGGCTACACCTTC. The chain carries TRBV4-1 and TRBJ1-2; D not resolved. Germline CDR1 MGHRA, CDR2 YSYEKL. This CDR3 has 14 residues.